The clone carrying this T cell receptor beta chain was counted a single time. The antigen remains unidentified. While the first cohort had over 650 subjects, the donors belonged to the separate validation cohort of roughly 130 subjects. CDR1 KGHSY and CDR2 FQNENV come from the germline V gene. CDR3 length: 14 amino acids. Germline trimming cut 2 bases from V and 7 bases from J; bases unmatched to any gene: 5. This entry belongs to a study of cytomegalovirus exposure and HLA in healthy donors. Sequencing used immunoSEQ multiplex PCR; TCRdb keeps in-frame clones, though not all of them. The sample holds roughly 170,000 clones; around 81% are singletons and the top ten take around 2.8%. Regarding the study as a whole: In the 120 validation repertoires, a later analysis found that first-cohort TCR clusters tended to co-occur. Some TCR beta chains (roughly 150 of them) were listed as cytomegalovirus-associated. The dataset shows that most TCR sequences were rare, while some public TCRs occurred in many donors.

The gene calls are TRBV16 and TRBJ1-5; 7 positions agree with TRBD1. The sequenced sample consisted of PBMCs. This clonotype was sampled from a woman aged 18-29 years in good health and CMV-seropositive. The CDR3 protein is CASSQVQGSQPQHF. In nucleotides, the CDR3 is TGTGCCAGCAGCCAAGTACAGGGGAGCCAGCCCCAGCATTTT.